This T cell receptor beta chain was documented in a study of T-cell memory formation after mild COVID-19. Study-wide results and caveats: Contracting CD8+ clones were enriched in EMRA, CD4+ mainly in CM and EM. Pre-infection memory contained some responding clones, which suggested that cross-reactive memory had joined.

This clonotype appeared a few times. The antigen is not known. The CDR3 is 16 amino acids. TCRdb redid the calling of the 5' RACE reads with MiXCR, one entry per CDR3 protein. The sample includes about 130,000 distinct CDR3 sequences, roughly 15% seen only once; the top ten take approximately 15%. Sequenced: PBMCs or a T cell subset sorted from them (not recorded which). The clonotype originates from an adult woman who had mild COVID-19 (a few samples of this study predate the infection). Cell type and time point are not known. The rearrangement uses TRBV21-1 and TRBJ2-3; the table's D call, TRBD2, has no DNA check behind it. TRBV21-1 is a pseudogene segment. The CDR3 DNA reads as TGTGCCAGCAGCTTCCGACTAGCGGGCGGCACAGATACGCAGTATTTT. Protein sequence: CASSFRLAGGTDTQYF.